Listed here is a single T cell receptor (beta chain). No antigen is known for it. The sample comes from a study of T cells in Graves' hyperthyroidism and ophthalmopathy. RNA transcripts gave rise to amplified TCR beta CDR3 regions. First-round RT-PCR of the TCR CDR3 relied on the HTBI primer set. One entry per CDR3 protein results from TCRdb running MiXCR on the multiplex PCR reads. The table shows about 400,000 distinct CDR3 sequences, with about 16% occurring only once. J lost 6 bases, V lost 0 bases, and 5 bases had no gene match. The CDR3 has 15 residues. Germline CDR1 MNHEY, CDR2 SVGAGI. Study observations and caveats: Researchers report that a 13 V-J model separated ophthalmopathy from stable hyperthyroidism. Most thyroid-expanded clonotypes above 0.001 were also found in blood.

The specimen was blood. The receptor was derived from a woman aged 25 to 39 with Graves' hyperthyroidism. The chain recombines TRBV6-5 with TRBJ1-5, with TRBD1 matching over 7 bases. DNA for the CDR3: TGTGCCAGCAGTTACTCCCGCCAGGGGGGTCAGCCCCAGCATTTT. Protein sequence: CASSYSRQGGQPQHF.